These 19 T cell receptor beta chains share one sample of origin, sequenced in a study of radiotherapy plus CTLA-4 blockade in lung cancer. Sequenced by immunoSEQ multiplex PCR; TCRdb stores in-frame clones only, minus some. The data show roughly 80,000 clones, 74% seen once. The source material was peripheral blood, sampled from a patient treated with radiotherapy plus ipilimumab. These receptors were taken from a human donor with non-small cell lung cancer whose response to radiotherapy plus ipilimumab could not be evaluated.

The CDR3 coding sequence is TGTGCCTGGAGTGGGGCAGGGCATGGCTACACCTTC. As protein: CAWSGAGHGYTF. The chain combines TRBV30 with TRBJ1-2; tentatively, D is TRBD1 (5 bases). V was clipped by 1 base and J by 6 bases, with 9 bases between them. CDR1 is GTSNPN and CDR2 is SVGIG in the germline V gene (reference sequence). The CDR3 runs to 12 residues.

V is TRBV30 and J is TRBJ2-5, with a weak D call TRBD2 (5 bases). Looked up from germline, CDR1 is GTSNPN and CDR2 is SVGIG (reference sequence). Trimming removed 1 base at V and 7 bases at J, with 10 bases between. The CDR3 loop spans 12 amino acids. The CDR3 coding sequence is TGTGCCTGGAGTGGAGGGATTCGGACCCAGTACTTC. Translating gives CAWSGGIRTQYF.

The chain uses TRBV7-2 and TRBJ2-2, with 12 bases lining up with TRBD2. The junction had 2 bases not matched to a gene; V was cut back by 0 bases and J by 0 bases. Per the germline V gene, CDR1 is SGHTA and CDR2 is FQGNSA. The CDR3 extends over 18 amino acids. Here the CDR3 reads CASSLARLAGANTGELFF. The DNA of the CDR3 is TGTGCCAGCAGCTTAGCTCGACTAGCGGGGGCGAACACCGGGGAGCTGTTTTTT.

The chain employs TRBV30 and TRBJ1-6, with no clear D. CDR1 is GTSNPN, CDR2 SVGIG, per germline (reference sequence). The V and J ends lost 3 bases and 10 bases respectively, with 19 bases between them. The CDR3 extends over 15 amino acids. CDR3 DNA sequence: TGTGCCTGGAGCCCAGATTTAGGCGACGGGTCACCCCTCCACTTT. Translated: CAWSPDLGDGSPLHF.

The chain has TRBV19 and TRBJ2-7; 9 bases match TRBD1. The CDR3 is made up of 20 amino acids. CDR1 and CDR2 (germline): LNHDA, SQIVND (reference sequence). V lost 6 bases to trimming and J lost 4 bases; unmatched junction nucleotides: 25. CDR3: CASSTEGFAAFRDRAYEQYF. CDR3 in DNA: TGTGCCAGTAGCACGGAGGGGTTCGCAGCTTTCCGGGACAGGGCTTACGAGCAGTACTTC. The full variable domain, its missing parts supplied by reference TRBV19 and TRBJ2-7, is DGGITQSPKYLFRKEGQNVTLSCEQNLNHDAMYWYRQDPGQGLRLIYYSQIVNDFQKGDIAEGYSVSREKKESFPLTVTSAQKNPTAFYLCASSTEGFAAFRDRAYEQYFGPGTRLTVT.

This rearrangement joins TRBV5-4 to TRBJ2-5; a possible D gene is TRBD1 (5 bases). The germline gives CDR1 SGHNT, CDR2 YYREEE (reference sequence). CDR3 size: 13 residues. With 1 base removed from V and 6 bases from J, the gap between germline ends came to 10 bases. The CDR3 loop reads CASSLQGVKTQYF. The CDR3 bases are TGTGCCAGCAGCTTGCAGGGTGTGAAGACCCAGTACTTC. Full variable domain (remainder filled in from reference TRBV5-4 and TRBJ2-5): ETGVTQSPTHLIKTRGQQVTLRCSSQSGHNTVSWYQQALGQGPQFIFQYYREEENGRGNFPPRFSGLQFPNYSSELNVNALELDDSALYLCASSLQGVKTQYFGPGTRLLVL.

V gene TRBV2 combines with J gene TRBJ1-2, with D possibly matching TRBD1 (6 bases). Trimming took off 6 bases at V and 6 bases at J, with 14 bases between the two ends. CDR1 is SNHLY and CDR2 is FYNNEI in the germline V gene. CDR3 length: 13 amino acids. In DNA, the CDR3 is TGTGCCAGCAGCCCCAGCGGGGGGCATGGCTACACCTTC. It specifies CASSPSGGHGYTF. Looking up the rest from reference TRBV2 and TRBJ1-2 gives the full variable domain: EPEVTQTPSHQVTQMGQEVILRCVPISNHLYFYWYRQILGQKVEFLVSFYNNEISEKSEIFDDQFSVERPDGSNFTLKIRSTKLEDSAMYFCASSPSGGHGYTFGSGTRLTVV.

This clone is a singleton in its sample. This CDR3 reads CASSYGGQGRSGYTF. DNA for the CDR3: TGTGCCAGCAGTTACGGGGGACAGGGAAGAAGTGGCTACACCTTC. The V call is TRBV6-5, the J call TRBJ1-2; 9 nucleotides line up with TRBD1. Germline V gene sequence: CDR1 MNHEY, CDR2 SVGAGI. The V and J ends lost 2 bases and 7 bases, in that order; junction bases with no gene match: 8. This CDR3 has 15 residues.

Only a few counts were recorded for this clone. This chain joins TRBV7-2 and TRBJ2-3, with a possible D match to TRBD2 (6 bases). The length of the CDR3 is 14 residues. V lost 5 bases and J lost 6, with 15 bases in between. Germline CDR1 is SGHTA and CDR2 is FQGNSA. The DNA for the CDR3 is TGTGCCAGCAGCCCGCGGACCCGGGGGGATACGCAGTATTTT. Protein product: CASSPRTRGDTQYF.

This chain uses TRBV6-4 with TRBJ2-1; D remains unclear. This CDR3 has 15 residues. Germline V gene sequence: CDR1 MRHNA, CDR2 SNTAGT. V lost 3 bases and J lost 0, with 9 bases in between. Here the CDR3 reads CASSEVSGSYNEQFF. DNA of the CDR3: TGTGCCAGCAGTGAGGTGTCAGGCTCCTACAATGAGCAGTTCTTC.

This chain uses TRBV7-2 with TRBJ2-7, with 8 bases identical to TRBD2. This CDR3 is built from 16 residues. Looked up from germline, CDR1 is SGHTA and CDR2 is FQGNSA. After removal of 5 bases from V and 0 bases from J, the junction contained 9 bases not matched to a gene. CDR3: CASSHRSGRPSYEQYF. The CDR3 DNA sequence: TGTGCCAGCAGCCACCGAAGCGGGAGACCCTCCTACGAGCAGTACTTC.

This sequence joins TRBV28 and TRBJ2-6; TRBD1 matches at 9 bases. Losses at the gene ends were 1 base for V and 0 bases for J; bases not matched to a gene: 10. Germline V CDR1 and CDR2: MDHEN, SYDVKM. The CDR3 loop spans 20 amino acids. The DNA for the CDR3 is TGTGCCAGCAGTTTATCGACAGGGGGAAGTCTTTACTCTGGGGCCAACGTCCTGACTTTC. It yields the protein CASSLSTGGSLYSGANVLTF.

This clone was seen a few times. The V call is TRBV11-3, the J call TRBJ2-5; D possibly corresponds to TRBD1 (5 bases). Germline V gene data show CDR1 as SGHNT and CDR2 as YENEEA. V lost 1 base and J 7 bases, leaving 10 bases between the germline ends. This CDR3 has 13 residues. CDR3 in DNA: TGTGCCAGCAGCTTAGGAATCGACAGGACCCAGTACTTC. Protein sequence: CASSLGIDRTQYF.

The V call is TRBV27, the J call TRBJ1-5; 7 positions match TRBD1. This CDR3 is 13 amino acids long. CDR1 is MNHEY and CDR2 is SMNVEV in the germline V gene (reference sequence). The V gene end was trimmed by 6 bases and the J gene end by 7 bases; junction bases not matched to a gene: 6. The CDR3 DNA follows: TGTGCCAGCAGAGGGACCAGGGGGCAGCCCCAGCATTTT. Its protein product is CASRGTRGQPQHF.

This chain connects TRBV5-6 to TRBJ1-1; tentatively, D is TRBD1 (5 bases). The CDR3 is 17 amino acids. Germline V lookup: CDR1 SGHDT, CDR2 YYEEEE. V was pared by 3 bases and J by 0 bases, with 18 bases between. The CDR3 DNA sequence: TGTGCCAGCAGCTCACCAGCGACGGAGGGGTTGAACACTGAAGCTTTCTTT. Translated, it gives CASSSPATEGLNTEAFF.

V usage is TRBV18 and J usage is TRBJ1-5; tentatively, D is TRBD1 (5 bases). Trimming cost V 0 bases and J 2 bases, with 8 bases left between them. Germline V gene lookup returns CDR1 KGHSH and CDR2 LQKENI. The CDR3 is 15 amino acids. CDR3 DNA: TGTGCCAGCTCACCACCGTCAGGGCGCAATCAGCCCCAGCATTTT. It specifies CASSPPSGRNQPQHF.

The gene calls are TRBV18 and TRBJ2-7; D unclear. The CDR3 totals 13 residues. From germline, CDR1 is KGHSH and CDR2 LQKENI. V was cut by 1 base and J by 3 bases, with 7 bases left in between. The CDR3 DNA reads TGTGCCAGCTCACCACAGCCCAACTACGAGCAGTACTTC. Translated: CASSPQPNYEQYF.

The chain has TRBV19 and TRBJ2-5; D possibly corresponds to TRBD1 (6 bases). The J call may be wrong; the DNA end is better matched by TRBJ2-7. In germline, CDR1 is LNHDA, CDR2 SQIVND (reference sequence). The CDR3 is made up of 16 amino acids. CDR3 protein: CASSRLWSGGLNEQYF. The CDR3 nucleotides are TGTGCCAGTAGTCGTTTATGGTCTGGGGGCTTGAACGAGCAGTACTTC.

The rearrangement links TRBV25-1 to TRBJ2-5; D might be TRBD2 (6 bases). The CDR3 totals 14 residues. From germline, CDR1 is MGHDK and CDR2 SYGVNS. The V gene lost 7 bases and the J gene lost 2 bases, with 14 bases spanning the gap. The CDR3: CASIPGLTQETQYF. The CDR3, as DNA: TGTGCCAGCATTCCGGGACTCACTCAAGAGACCCAGTACTTC.